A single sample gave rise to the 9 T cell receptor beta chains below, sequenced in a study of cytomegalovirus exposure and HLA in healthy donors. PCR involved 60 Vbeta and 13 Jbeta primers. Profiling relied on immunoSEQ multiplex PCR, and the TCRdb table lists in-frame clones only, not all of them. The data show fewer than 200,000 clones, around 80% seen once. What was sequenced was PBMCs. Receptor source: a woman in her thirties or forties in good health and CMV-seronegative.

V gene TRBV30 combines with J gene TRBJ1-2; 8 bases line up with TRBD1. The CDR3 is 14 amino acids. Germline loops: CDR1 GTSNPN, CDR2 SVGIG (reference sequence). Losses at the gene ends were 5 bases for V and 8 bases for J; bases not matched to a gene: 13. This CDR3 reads CAWSLTGGQSGYTF. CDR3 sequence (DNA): TGTGCCTGGTCCCTTACAGGGGGTCAGTCGGGCTACACCTTC.

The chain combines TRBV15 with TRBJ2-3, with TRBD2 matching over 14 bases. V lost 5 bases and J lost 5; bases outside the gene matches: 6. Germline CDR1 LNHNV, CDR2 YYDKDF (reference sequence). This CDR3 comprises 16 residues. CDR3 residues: CATSGLTSGGGDTQYF. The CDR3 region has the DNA TGTGCCACCAGCGGGCTGACTAGCGGGGGGGGAGATACGCAGTATTTT.

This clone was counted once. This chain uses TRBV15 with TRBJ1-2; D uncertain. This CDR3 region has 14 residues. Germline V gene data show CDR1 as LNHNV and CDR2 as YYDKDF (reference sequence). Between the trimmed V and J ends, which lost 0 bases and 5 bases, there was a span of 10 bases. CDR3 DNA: TGTGCCACCAGCAGAGATGTGACATCTTATGGCTACACCTTC. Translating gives CATSRDVTSYGYTF.

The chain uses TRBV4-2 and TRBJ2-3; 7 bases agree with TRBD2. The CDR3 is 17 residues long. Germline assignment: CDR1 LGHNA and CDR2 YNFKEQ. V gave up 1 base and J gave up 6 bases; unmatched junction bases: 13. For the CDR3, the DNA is TGTGCCAGCAGCCAAGTGGGTGGCGGGAGAATCGGGGATACGCAGTATTTT. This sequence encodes CASSQVGGGRIGDTQYF.

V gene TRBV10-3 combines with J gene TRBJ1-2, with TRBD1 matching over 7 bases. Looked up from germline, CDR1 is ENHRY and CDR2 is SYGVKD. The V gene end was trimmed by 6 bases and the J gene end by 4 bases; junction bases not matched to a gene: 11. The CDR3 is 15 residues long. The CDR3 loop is CAIRDRDRLLYGYTF. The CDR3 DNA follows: TGTGCCATCAGAGACCGGGACAGACTCCTCTATGGCTACACCTTC.

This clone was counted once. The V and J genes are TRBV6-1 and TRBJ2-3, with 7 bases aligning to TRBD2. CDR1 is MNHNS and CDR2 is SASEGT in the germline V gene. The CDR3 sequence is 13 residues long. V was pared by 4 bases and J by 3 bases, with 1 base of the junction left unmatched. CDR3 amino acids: CASSVGGTDTQYF. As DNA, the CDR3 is TGTGCCAGCAGTGTGGGGGGGACAGATACGCAGTATTTT.

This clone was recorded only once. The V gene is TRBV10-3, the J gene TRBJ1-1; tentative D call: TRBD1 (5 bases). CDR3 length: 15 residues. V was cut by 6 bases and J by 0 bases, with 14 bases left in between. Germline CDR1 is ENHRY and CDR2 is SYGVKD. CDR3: CAIRLSGPMNTEAFF. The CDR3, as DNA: TGTGCCATCAGGCTATCAGGGCCGATGAACACTGAAGCTTTCTTT.

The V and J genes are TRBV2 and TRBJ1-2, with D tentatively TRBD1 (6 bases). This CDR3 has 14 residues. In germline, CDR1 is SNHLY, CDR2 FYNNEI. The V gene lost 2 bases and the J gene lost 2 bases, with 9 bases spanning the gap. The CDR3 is CASSETQGNYGYTF. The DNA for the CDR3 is TGTGCCAGCAGTGAAACGCAGGGGAACTATGGCTACACCTTC. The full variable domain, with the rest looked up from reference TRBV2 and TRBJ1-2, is EPEVTQTPSHQVTQMGQEVILRCVPISNHLYFYWYRQILGQKVEFLVSFYNNEISEKSEIFDDQFSVERPDGSNFTLKIRSTKLEDSAMYFCASSETQGNYGYTFGSGTRLTVV.

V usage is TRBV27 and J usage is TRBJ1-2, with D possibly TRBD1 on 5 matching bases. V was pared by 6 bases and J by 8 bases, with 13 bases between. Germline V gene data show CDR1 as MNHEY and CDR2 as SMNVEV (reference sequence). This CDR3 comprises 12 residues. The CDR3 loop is CASRTGGRGYTF. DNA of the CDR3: TGTGCCAGCAGGACGGGGGGTCGCGGCTACACCTTC.